Presented here are 15 T cell receptor beta chains from one specimen sequenced in a study of identical twins. TCRdb redid the calling of the 5' RACE reads with MiXCR, one entry per CDR3 protein. The data contain about 890,000 distinct CDR3 sequences, 12% of them singletons. This same sample was also part of a study on yellow fever vaccine responses in identical twins.

The sample was PBMCs. The receptors originated from a woman between 18 and 29 years old in good health.

This chain joins TRBV3-1 and TRBJ2-5; 8 bases align to TRBD1. J lost 5 bases, V lost 5 bases, and 10 bases had no gene match. The CDR3 loop spans 15 amino acids. Per germline, CDR1 LGHDT and CDR2 YNNKEL (reference sequence). CDR3 in amino acids: CASSEPLGDRETQYF. In DNA, the CDR3 is TGTGCCAGCAGCGAACCCTTGGGGGACAGGGAGACCCAGTACTTC.

Ten or more counts support this clonotype. V and J are TRBV12-3 or TRBV12-4 and TRBJ1-1; D is unresolved. The V end lost 2 bases, the J end lost 3 bases, and 19 bases lay between the germline ends. This CDR3 has 17 amino acids. CDR3 in amino acids: CASSLKESLLEDTEAFF. For the CDR3, the DNA is TGTGCCAGCAGTTTAAAGGAGAGTCTCCTCGAGGACACTGAAGCTTTCTTT.

The genes are TRBV7-9 and TRBJ2-1; unclear D gene. In germline, CDR1 is SEHNR, CDR2 FQNEAQ (reference sequence). The CDR3 sequence is 12 residues long. V shed 8 bases and J shed 4 bases, with 9 bases lying between them. The CDR3 region is CASGVEYNEQFF. CDR3 sequence (DNA): TGTGCCAGCGGAGTGGAATACAATGAGCAGTTCTTC. The full variable domain, with the rest looked up from reference TRBV7-9 and TRBJ2-1, is DTGVSQNPRHKITKRGQNVTFRCDPISEHNRLYWYRQTLGQGPEFLTYFQNEAQLEKSRLLSDRFSAERPKGSFSTLEIQRTEQGDSAMYLCASGVEYNEQFFGPGTRLTVL.

The chain is built from TRBV24-1 and TRBJ2-5, with 7 bases aligning to TRBD1. Germline loops: CDR1 KGHDR, CDR2 SFDVKD. This CDR3 contains 15 residues. V gave up 3 bases and J gave up 2 bases; unmatched junction bases: 5. Here the CDR3 DNA reads TGTGCCACCAGTGATCGGGACAGTTCTCAAGAGACCCAGTACTTC. Protein sequence: CATSDRDSSQETQYF.

The chain combines TRBV11-2 with TRBJ2-2, with D unclear. The CDR3 loop spans 14 amino acids. The V gene lost 1 base and the J gene lost 6 bases, with 9 bases spanning the gap. The germline CDR1 and CDR2 sequences are SGHAT and FQNNGV. This CDR3 is CASSLALGPGELFF. CDR3 nucleotide sequence: TGTGCCAGCAGCTTAGCCCTCGGACCCGGGGAGCTGTTTTTT.

This clonotype was seen ten or more times. V gene TRBV10-3 combines with J gene TRBJ2-6; D is unresolved. The CDR3 sequence is 15 residues long. Germline CDR1 is ENHRY and CDR2 is SYGVKD. Trimming cost V 3 bases and J 0 bases, with 6 bases left between them. The CDR3 DNA sequence: TGTGCCATCAGTGACGATAACTCTGGGGCCAACGTCCTGACTTTC. Protein product: CAISDDNSGANVLTF.

In its sample, this clonotype was seen once. The genes are TRBV5-1 and TRBJ2-1; TRBD1 agrees at 9 bases. Per the germline V gene, CDR1 is SGHRS and CDR2 is YFSETQ. V trimming: 2 bases; J trimming: 2 bases; junction bases outside the gene matches: 5. The CDR3 has 16 residues. In DNA form, the CDR3 reads TGCGCCAGCAGCTTAGACAGGGGGATTACCTACAATGAGCAGTTCTTC. Translated, it gives CASSLDRGITYNEQFF.

J is TRBJ1-4 and V is TRBV25-1; 7 bases match TRBD1. The CDR3 runs to 15 residues. V dropped 3 bases and J dropped 7; count of bases not matched to a gene: 8. The germline CDR1 and CDR2 sequences are MGHDK and SYGVNS. The DNA for the CDR3 is TGTGCCAGCAGTGACACCCAGGGGGTTTCTGAAAAACTGTTTTTT. Translated, it gives CASSDTQGVSEKLFF.

This clonotype was observed a handful of times. The rearrangement uses TRBV5-4 and TRBJ2-5; 9 nucleotides line up with TRBD1. V was pared by 4 bases and J by 4 bases, with 5 bases of the junction left unmatched. The CDR3 runs 14 residues. The V gene's germline CDR1 is SGHNT and CDR2 YYREEE (reference sequence). This CDR3 reads CASSRGQGVETQYF. Here the CDR3 DNA reads TGTGCCAGCAGCCGGGGACAGGGCGTAGAGACCCAGTACTTC.

The chain employs TRBV4-1 and TRBJ2-7; D possibly matches TRBD1 or TRBD2 (5 bases each). In germline, CDR1 is MGHRA, CDR2 YSYEKL. There are 15 residues in the CDR3. V was pared by 1 base and J by 1 base, with 11 bases between. This CDR3 reads CASSQGGASSYEQYV. The CDR3 nucleotides are TGCGCCAGCAGCCAAGGAGGGGCCTCTTCCTACGAGCAGTACGTC.

The rearrangement links TRBV5-1 to TRBJ2-2; 9 positions match TRBD1. Germline assignment: CDR1 SGHRS and CDR2 YFSETQ. Trimming removed 3 bases from V and 1 base from J; junction bases left unmatched: 7. The CDR3 is 17 residues long. The CDR3 loop is CASSWTLGQGNTGELFF. The CDR3 bases are TGCGCCAGCAGCTGGACTTTGGGACAGGGGAACACCGGGGAGCTGTTTTTT. Using reference TRBV5-1 and TRBJ2-2 for the parts outside the CDR3, the full variable domain is KAGVTQTPRYLIKTRGQQVTLSCSPISGHRSVSWYQQTPGQGLQFLFEYFSETQRNKGNFPGRFSGRQFSNSRSEMNVSTLELGDSALYLCASSWTLGQGNTGELFFGEGSRLTVL.

In its sample, this clonotype was seen many times. This chain joins TRBV5-6 and TRBJ2-3; a possible D gene is TRBD2 (7 bases). Germline assignment: CDR1 SGHDT and CDR2 YYEEEE. Trimming took off 4 bases at V and 6 bases at J, with 18 bases between the two ends. The CDR3 has 15 amino acids. The DNA of the CDR3 is TGTGCCAGCAGCCCAGGGACGGAGGGGGGGGATACGCAGTATTTT. Amino acid sequence: CASSPGTEGGDTQYF. The entire variable domain, with the rest obtained from reference TRBV5-6 and TRBJ2-3, is as follows: DAGVTQSPTHLIKTRGQQVTLRCSPKSGHDTVSWYQQALGQGPQFIFQYYEEEERQRGNFPDRFSGHQFPNYSSELNVNALLLGDSALYLCASSPGTEGGDTQYFGPGTRLTVL.

The sample holds a few counts of this clonotype. The genes are TRBV6-1 and TRBJ1-2; no clear D. V lost 2 bases and J lost 1, with 8 bases in between. This CDR3 is built from 14 residues. Germline CDR1 MNHNS, CDR2 SASEGT. The CDR3 sequence: CASSESVFNYGYTF. Written as DNA, the CDR3 is TGTGCCAGCAGTGAATCGGTTTTTAACTATGGCTACACCTTC.

This clonotype was seen more than once but under ten times. The V gene is TRBV24-1, the J gene TRBJ2-5; perhaps TRBD1 as D (5 bases). The CDR3 loop spans 13 amino acids. Germline V lookup: CDR1 KGHDR, CDR2 SFDVKD. With 1 base removed from V and 5 bases from J, the gap between germline ends came to 7 bases. Here the CDR3 reads CATSDLGVETQYF. CDR3 DNA: TGTGCCACCAGTGATTTAGGGGTTGAGACCCAGTACTTC.

This clonotype was recorded a few times. V and J are TRBV5-1 and TRBJ2-3; the D is unclear. Germline V lookup: CDR1 SGHRS, CDR2 YFSETQ. CDR3 size: 18 residues. V lost 4 bases and J lost 8, with 29 bases in between. The CDR3 protein is CASSTGSAGALGARTQYF. Here the CDR3 DNA reads TGCGCCAGCAGCACGGGTTCGGCAGGTGCCCTTGGAGCGCGTACGCAGTATTTT.